This TCR beta chain was obtained from a study of blood T cell repertoires in COVID-19. The overall study: COVID-19 samples, acute and convalescent, were from the United States, Italy and Spain. The analysed material was cDNA or gDNA that came from T cells, B-cell-depleted T cells, or PBMCs.

In the authors' workflow: Reference gene primers were amplified, and this amplification served to estimate nucleated cell counts. Sequenced by immunoSEQ multiplex PCR; TCRdb stores in-frame clones only, minus some. V and J calls and clone size are given by that table; D and trimming were obtained from the DNA. The table shows about 250,000 clones, with approximately 91% occurring only once. With 4 bases clipped from V and 6 bases from J, the junction kept 12 bases outside the gene matches. The CDR3 loop spans 16 amino acids. Germline V gene lookup returns CDR1 MGHRA and CDR2 YSYEKL. This chain joins TRBV4-1 and TRBJ2-3; 8 nucleotides match TRBD2. This receptor was taken from a woman in her forties who had recovered from COVID-19. The specimen sequenced was peripheral blood. CDR3 residues: CASSRVSTGGPDTQYF. Written as DNA, the CDR3 is TGCGCCAGCAGCCGAGTCTCGACGGGAGGGCCGGATACGCAGTATTTT.